This T cell receptor beta chain was identified in a study of cytomegalovirus exposure and HLA in healthy donors. General observations from the study: The study labeled 180 or so TCR beta chains cytomegalovirus-associated.

Primers for the PCR totalled 60 Vbeta and 13 Jbeta. This table comes from immunoSEQ multiplex PCR, and its TCRdb copy is limited to in-frame clones, with some not included. The sample lists about 160,000 clones; roughly 79% were seen once. V lost 6 bases and J lost 4; bases outside the gene matches: 5. This CDR3 has 14 residues. Germline loops: CDR1 ENHRY, CDR2 SYGVKD. Though nominally healthy at sampling, donors likely had unrecorded immune exposures. Notes on this clone: What it binds is unknown.

The J gene is TRBJ1-4, the V gene TRBV10-3; TRBD1 agrees at 7 bases. This receptor was identified in a woman in her forties or fifties in good health and CMV-seronegative. The sample consisted of PBMCs. In DNA, the CDR3 is TGTGCCATCAGGGCCGGGACAGATAATGAAAAACTGTTTTTT. Encoded protein: CAIRAGTDNEKLFF.